The clone carrying this TCR beta chain was counted only a few times. For Graves' hyperthyroidism to be stable, ophthalmopathy could not progress within 18 months. The patients, who ranged from 18 to 65 in age, presented with newly diagnosed hyperthyroidism lasting under 2 months. Exclusion criteria comprised uncontrolled infection, other autoimmune disease, pregnancy or lactation. Diagnoses rested on clinical symptoms, serum thyroxine and TRAb, thyroid ultrasound and orbital computed tomography. This specimen belongs to a study of T cells in Graves' hyperthyroidism and ophthalmopathy. This CDR3 contains 12 residues. The V end was cut by 1 base, the J end by 6 bases, with 6 bases between. Regions amplified from RNA transcripts were the TCR beta CDR3 regions. The HTBI primer set served for first-round RT-PCR of the TCR CDR3. From the multiplex PCR reads, TCRdb called clonotypes with MiXCR, one entry per CDR3 protein. In the table there are some 720,000 distinct CDR3 sequences, less than 20% of which are singletons.

This chain joins TRBV12-3 or TRBV12-4 and TRBJ2-5; D unclear. The sequence was obtained from a man between 18 and 29 years old with Graves' hyperthyroidism. The material sequenced was blood. The CDR3 DNA follows: TGTGCCAGCAGTTTAGGATCCCAGACCCAGTACTTC. The encoded protein is CASSLGSQTQYF.